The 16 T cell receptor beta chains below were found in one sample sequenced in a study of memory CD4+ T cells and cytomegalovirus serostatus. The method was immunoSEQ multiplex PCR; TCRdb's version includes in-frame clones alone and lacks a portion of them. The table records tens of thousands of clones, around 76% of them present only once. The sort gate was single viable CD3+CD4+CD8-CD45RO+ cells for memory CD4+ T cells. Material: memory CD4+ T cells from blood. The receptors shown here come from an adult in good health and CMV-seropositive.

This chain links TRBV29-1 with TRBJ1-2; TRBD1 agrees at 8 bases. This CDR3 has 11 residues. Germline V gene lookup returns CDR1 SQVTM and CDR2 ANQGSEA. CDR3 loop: CTVDRDGGYTF. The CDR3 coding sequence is TGCACCGTGGACAGGGATGGTGGCTACACCTTC.

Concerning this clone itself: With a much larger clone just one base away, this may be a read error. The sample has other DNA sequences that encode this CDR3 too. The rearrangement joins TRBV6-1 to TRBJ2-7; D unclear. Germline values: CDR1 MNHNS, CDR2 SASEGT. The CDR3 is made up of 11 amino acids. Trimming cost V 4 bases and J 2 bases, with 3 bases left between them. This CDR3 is CASSAAYEQYF. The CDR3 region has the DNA TGTGCCAGCAGTGCTGCCTACGAGCAGTACTTC.

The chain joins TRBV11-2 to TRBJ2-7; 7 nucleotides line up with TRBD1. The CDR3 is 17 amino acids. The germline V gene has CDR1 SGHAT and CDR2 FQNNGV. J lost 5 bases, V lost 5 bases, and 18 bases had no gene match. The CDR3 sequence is CASSLIRGRQGVHEQYF. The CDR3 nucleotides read TGTGCCAGCAGCCTAATCAGGGGTCGGCAGGGGGTCCACGAGCAGTACTTC.

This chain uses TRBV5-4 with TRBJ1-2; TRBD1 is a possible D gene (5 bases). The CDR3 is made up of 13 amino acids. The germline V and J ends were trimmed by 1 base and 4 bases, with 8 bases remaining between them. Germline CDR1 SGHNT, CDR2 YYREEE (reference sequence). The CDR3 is CASSLQGSYGYTF. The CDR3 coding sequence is TGTGCCAGCAGCTTGCAGGGATCCTATGGCTACACCTTC.

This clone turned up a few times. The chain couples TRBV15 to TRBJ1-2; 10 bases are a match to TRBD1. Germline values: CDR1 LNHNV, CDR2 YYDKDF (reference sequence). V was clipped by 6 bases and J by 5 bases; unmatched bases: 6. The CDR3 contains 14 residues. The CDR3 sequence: CATSRQGAGYGYTF. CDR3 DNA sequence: TGTGCCACCAGTCGACAGGGGGCGGGGTATGGCTACACCTTC. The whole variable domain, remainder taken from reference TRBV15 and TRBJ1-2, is DAMVIQNPRYQVTQFGKPVTLSCSQTLNHNVMYWYQQKSSQAPKLLFHYYDKDFNNEADTPDNFQSRRPNTSFCFLDIRSPGLGDTAMYLCATSRQGAGYGYTFGSGTRLTVV.

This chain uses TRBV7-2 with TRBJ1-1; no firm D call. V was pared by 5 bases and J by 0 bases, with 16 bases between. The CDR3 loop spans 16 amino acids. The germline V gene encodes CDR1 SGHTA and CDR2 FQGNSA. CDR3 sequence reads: CASSALPSGLNTEAFF. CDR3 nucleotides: TGTGCCAGCAGCGCTCTCCCGTCGGGGTTGAACACTGAAGCTTTCTTT.

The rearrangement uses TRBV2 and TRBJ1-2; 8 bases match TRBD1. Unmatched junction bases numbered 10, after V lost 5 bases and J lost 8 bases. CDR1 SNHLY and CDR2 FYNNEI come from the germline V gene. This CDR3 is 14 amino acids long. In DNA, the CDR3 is TGTGCCAGCAGTACCTTGACAGGGGCGGGAGGCTACACCTTC. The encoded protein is CASSTLTGAGGYTF.

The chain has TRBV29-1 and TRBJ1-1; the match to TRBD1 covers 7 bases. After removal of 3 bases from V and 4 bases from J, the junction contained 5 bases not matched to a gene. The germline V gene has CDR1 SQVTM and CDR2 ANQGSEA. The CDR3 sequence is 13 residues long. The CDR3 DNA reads TGCAGCGTTGATTGGGAGGGGGCCACTGAAGCTTTCTTT. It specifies CSVDWEGATEAFF.

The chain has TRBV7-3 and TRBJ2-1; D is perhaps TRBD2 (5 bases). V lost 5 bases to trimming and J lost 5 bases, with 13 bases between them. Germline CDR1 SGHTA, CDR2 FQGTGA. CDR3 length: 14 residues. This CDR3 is CASSLSGVHNEQFF. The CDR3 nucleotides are TGTGCCAGCAGCCTAAGCGGAGTACACAATGAGCAGTTCTTC.

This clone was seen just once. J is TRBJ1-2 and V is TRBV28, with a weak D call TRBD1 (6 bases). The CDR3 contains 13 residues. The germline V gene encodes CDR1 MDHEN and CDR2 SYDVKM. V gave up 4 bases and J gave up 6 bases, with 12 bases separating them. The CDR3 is CASSWWGLDGYTF. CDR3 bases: TGTGCCAGCAGTTGGTGGGGGCTCGATGGCTACACCTTC.

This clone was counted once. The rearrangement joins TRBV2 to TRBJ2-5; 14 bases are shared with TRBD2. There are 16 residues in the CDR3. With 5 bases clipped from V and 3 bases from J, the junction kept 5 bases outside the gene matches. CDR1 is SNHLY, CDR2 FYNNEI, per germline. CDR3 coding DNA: TGTGCCAGCAGTTACCCGGGACTAGCGGGAGAAGAGACCCAGTACTTC. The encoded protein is CASSYPGLAGEETQYF.

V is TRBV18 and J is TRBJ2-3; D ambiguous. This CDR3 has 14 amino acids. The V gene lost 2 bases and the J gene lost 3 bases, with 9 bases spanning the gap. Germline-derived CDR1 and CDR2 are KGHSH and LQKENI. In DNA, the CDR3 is TGTGCCAGCTCACCATCGGAAGGGACAGATACGCAGTATTTT. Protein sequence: CASSPSEGTDTQYF.

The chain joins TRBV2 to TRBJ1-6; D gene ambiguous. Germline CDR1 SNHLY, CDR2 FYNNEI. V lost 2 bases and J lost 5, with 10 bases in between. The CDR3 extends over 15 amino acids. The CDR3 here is CASSETETDNSPLHF. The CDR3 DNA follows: TGTGCCAGCAGTGAAACAGAGACCGATAATTCACCCCTCCACTTT.

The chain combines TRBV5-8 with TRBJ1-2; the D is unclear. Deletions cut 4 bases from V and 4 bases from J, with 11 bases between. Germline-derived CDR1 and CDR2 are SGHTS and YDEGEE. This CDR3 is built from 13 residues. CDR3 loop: CASSPGRIYGYTF. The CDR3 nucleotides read TGTGCCAGCAGCCCCGGGAGAATCTATGGCTACACCTTC.

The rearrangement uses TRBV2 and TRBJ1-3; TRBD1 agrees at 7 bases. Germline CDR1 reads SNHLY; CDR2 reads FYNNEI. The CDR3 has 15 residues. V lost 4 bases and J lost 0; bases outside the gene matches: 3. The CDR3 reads CASSGDSLSGNTIYF. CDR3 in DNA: TGTGCCAGCAGTGGGGACAGCCTCTCTGGAAACACCATATATTTT.

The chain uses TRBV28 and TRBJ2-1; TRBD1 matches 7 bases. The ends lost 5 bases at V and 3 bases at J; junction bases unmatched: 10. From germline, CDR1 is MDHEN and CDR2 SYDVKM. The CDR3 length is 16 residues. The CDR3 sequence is CASSPWRQGSYNEQFF. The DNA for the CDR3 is TGTGCCAGCAGTCCTTGGCGACAGGGAAGCTACAATGAGCAGTTCTTC.